This T cell receptor beta chain was captured in a study of Ad26.COV2.S vaccination and SARS-CoV-2 variants. Indicated treatment: about 20 received Ad26.COV2.S at low or high dose, single or two shots; 5 received placebo; per-sample allocation not given. Samples came from day 63 after the first vaccine or placebo injection. Study-wide points: Participants given vaccine showed non-spike TCR breadth similar to that of placebo recipients.

Germline V gives CDR1 MNHEY, CDR2 SVGAGI. V lost 0 bases to trimming and J lost 8 bases, with 4 bases between them. The CDR3 length is 12 residues. A word on this clone: No antigen is known for it. The same CDR3 is also encoded by other DNA sequences in this sample.

Sequenced by immunoSEQ multiplex PCR; TCRdb stores in-frame clones only, minus some. The sample shows some 640,000 clones, roughly 90% of them seen only once. The source material was peripheral blood, sampled in a trial of Ad26.COV2.S vaccine versus placebo. This TCR derives from a person between 18 and 60 years old who received the Ad26.COV2.S COVID-19 vaccine or a placebo. The gene calls are TRBV6-5 and TRBJ1-4; D ambiguous. CDR3 loop: CASSYSGEKLFF. The CDR3 region has the DNA TGTGCCAGCAGTTACTCGGGGGAAAAACTGTTTTTT.